A selection of T cell receptor beta chains follows, all from one sample in a study of OX40 agonist ivuxolimab in advanced cancers. Measured with immunoSEQ multiplex PCR; TCRdb has only the in-frame clones, and not every one. This table holds fewer than 45,000 clones, 84% found once. The sample here was CD4+ or CD8+ T cells sorted from blood, taken in a trial of the OX40 agonist ivuxolimab. The source is an adult with an advanced solid tumor such as melanoma, head and neck, liver or kidney cancer. Both conserved end residues are part of each CDR3. D genes are given only for firm matches. The size field is filled for only some rows; it gives once, few, many or a size class.

V,D,size,J,DNA,CDR3
TRBV7-7,NA,NA,TRBJ2-7,TGTGCTAGCAGCTTCGGACAGTCCTACGAGCAGTACTTC,CASSFGQSYEQYF
TRBV7-9,NA,NA,TRBJ2-3,TGTGCCAGCAGCTTACCTAGCACAGATACGCAGTATTTT,CASSLPSTDTQYF
TRBV19,TRBD2,NA,TRBJ2-1,TGTGCCAGTAGTCCCTATATAGCGGGGAGCGACAATGAGCAGTTCTTC,CASSPYIAGSDNEQFF
TRBV5-6,NA,NA,TRBJ1-5,TGTGCCAGCAGCCAAGGCGGCTATCAGCCCCAGCATTTT,CASSQGGYQPQHF
TRBV14,NA,once,TRBJ2-7,TGTGCCAGCAGCCAAGATTTCGTCGTGCAGTACTTC,CASSQDFVVQYF
TRBV19,NA,NA,TRBJ1-5,TGTGCCAGTAGTAACGGGGGTTTTGGACAGCCCCAGCATTTT,CASSNGGFGQPQHF
TRBV6-4,NA,NA,TRBJ1-4,TGTGCCAGCATGGTCCCAGAAAAACTGTTTTTT,CASMVPEKLFF
TRBV7-6,NA,NA,TRBJ1-2,TGTGCCAGCAGCTTAGACCCGACACTTAACTATGGCTACACCTTC,CASSLDPTLNYGYTF
TRBV4-2,TRBD2,NA,TRBJ2-3,TGTGCCAGCAGCCGGGGGCTAGCGGGAGAGGGCACAGATACGCAGTATTTT,CASSRGLAGEGTDTQYF
TRBV7-8,NA,NA,TRBJ2-1,TGTGCCAGCAGCTTCGGGCAGGGTTCCTACAATGAGCAGTTCTTC,CASSFGQGSYNEQFF
TRBV7-9,NA,NA,TRBJ2-3,TGTGCCAGCAGCTTCGGCTTCGGAGGCACAGATACGCAGTATTTT,CASSFGFGGTDTQYF
TRBV28,TRBD2,NA,TRBJ2-7,TGTGCCAGCAATATAGCGGGGGGGGGCCACGAGCAGTACTTC,CASNIAGGGHEQYF
TRBV4-3,NA,NA,TRBJ2-6,TGCGCCAGCAGCCAAGACCCCGGGTTCGAGCTTACCTCTGGGGCCAACGTCCTGACTTTC,CASSQDPGFELTSGANVLTF
TRBV5-6,TRBD1,few,TRBJ1-1,TGTGCCAGCAGCACCGGGACAGGGAAAGCTGAAGCTTTCTTT,CASSTGTGKAEAFF
TRBV5-3,TRBD2,NA,TRBJ2-7,TGTGCCAGAAGCTGTCTAGCGGGGGCCTACGAGCAGTACTTC,CARSCLAGAYEQYF
TRBV28,TRBD2,NA,TRBJ2-3,TGTGCCAGCAGCCCCGCCTGGGGAGGGGGCACAGATACGCAGTATTTT,CASSPAWGGGTDTQYF
TRBV29-1,NA,NA,TRBJ2-3,TGCAGCGTTGAAGATACCGGGCCTGGGGGGAACACAGATACGCAGTATTTT,CSVEDTGPGGNTDTQYF
TRBV7-6,NA,NA,TRBJ2-5,TGTGCCAGCAGCTCGTCGGGGGAGACCCAGTACTTC,CASSSSGETQYF
TRBV19,TRBD2,few,TRBJ2-7,TGTGCCAGTAGTATAGCGGGGGGGACATCCTACGAGCAGTACTTC,CASSIAGGTSYEQYF
TRBV4-1,NA,NA,TRBJ2-1,TGCGCCAGCAGCCGAATTGTAGGGAATGAGCAGTTCTTC,CASSRIVGNEQFF
TRBV6-1,TRBD1,NA,TRBJ1-1,TGTGCCAGCAGTCTAACAGGGGGCACTGAAGCTTTCTTT,CASSLTGGTEAFF
TRBV29-1,NA,NA,TRBJ2-1,TGCAGCGTTGAAGACATAGGACAGTCAGCTTATGAGCAGTTCTTC,CSVEDIGQSAYEQFF
TRBV27,NA,NA,TRBJ1-1,TGTGCCAGCAGTTTTGGGGGCGTAGGAACTGAAGCTTTCTTT,CASSFGGVGTEAFF
TRBV2,NA,NA,TRBJ1-3,TGTGCCAGCAGTGTTGGGCAAACGCCCTCTGGAAACACCATATATTTT,CASSVGQTPSGNTIYF
TRBV6-5,TRBD1,NA,TRBJ2-6,TGTGCCACAGGGGACAGCCCCTCTGGGGCCAACGTCCTGACTTTC,CATGDSPSGANVLTF
TRBV18,NA,once,TRBJ1-3,TGTGCCAGCTCACCGGCCGGGGACTACTCTGGAAACACCATATATTTT,CASSPAGDYSGNTIYF
TRBV11-1,TRBD2,once,TRBJ2-1,TGTGCCAGCAGCCCCAGCGGGAGTACCTACAATGAGCAGTTCTTC,CASSPSGSTYNEQFF
TRBV2,TRBD1,NA,TRBJ1-5,TGTGCCAGCAGTGGGGACAGGACCCGGCCCCAGCATTTT,CASSGDRTRPQHF
TRBV9,NA,NA,TRBJ1-3,TGTGCCAGCGGGCCTTCTGGAAACACCATATATTTT,CASGPSGNTIYF
TRBV4-1,NA,NA,TRBJ1-4,TGCGCCAGCAGCCAAGACGGGCGGAGGAATGAAAAACTGTTTTTT,CASSQDGRRNEKLFF